This is a list of T cell receptor beta chains from one sample in a study of blood T cell repertoires in COVID-19. The protocol was immunoSEQ multiplex PCR, while the TCRdb copy is restricted to in-frame clones and leaves out a portion. The data hold approximately 210,000 clones, with around four fifths observed a single time. The sequencing sample was made of peripheral blood. These receptors were obtained from a human donor in a cohort sampled during active COVID-19. Each CDR3 is given with its conserved first and last residue. D genes are given only for firm matches. Only some rows state a clone size, as once, few, many or a class for expanded clones.

TRBV10-3	.	TRBD2	TRBJ2-3	CAIRRTSGVTDTQYF	TGTGCCATCAGAAGGACTAGCGGGGTCACAGATACGCAGTATTTT
TRBV6-5	.	.	TRBJ2-6	CASRKGFTGANVLTF	TGTGCCAGCAGAAAGGGGTTTACTGGGGCCAACGTCCTGACTTTC
TRBV3-1/TRBV3-2	.	.	TRBJ1-1	CASSRGGSSQNTEAFF	TGTGCCAGCAGCCGGGGGGGGTCCTCTCAGAACACTGAAGCTTTCTTT
TRBV30	.	TRBD1	TRBJ1-1	CAWDRDRLNTEAFF	TGTGCCTGGGACCGGGACAGACTAAACACTGAAGCTTTCTTT
TRBV19	.	TRBD2	TRBJ2-3	CASSFYFRTSGYTDTQYF	TGTGCCAGTAGTTTCTACTTTAGGACTAGCGGATACACAGATACGCAGTATTTT
TRBV3-1/TRBV3-2	.	.	TRBJ1-5	CASSQDSSSNQPQHF	TGTGCCAGCAGCCAAGATAGCAGTAGCAATCAGCCCCAGCATTTT
TRBV5-1	.	.	TRBJ2-7	CASSLETGPYYEQYF	TGCGCCAGCAGCTTGGAAACAGGGCCCTATTACGAGCAGTACTTC
TRBV19	.	.	TRBJ1-6	CASSISYGQANSPLHF	TGTGCCAGTAGTATAAGTTACGGCCAGGCAAATTCACCCCTCCACTTT
TRBV29-1	.	.	TRBJ1-1	CSASEGNTEAFF	TGCAGCGCCAGCGAAGGGAACACTGAAGCTTTCTTT
TRBV6-5	.	TRBD1	TRBJ1-2	CATSGGQSSNYGYTF	TGTGCCACCTCAGGGGGCCAAAGCTCTAACTATGGCTACACCTTC
TRBV9	.	TRBD1	TRBJ2-2	CASSVVTGGTGELFF	TGTGCCAGCAGCGTAGTAACAGGGGGCACCGGGGAGCTGTTTTTT
TRBV19	.	.	TRBJ2-5	CASSMGGGVRETQYF	TGTGCCAGTAGTATGGGGGGAGGTGTTCGGGAGACCCAGTACTTC
TRBV19	.	.	TRBJ1-4	CASNRQVATNEKLFF	TGTGCCAGTAACAGGCAAGTTGCAACTAATGAAAAACTGTTTTTT
TRBV25-1	.	.	TRBJ2-1	CATQGVAWYNEQFF	TGTGCCACTCAAGGGGTGGCCTGGTACAATGAGCAGTTCTTC
TRBV4-1	.	.	TRBJ1-5	CASSQGARADQPQHF	TGCGCCAGCAGCCAGGGGGCCAGAGCGGATCAGCCCCAGCATTTT
TRBV7-2	once	.	TRBJ1-5	CASSSSSNQPQHF	TGTGCCAGCAGCTCTAGTAGCAATCAGCCCCAGCATTTT
TRBV27	once	.	TRBJ2-1	CASSSVLAAANEQFF	TGTGCCAGCAGTTCCGTGTTAGCGGCCGCCAATGAGCAGTTCTTC
TRBV5-1	.	.	TRBJ2-3	CASSLGQSTDTQYF	TGCGCCAGCAGCTTGGGGCAGAGCACAGATACGCAGTATTTT
TRBV7-9	.	.	TRBJ1-4	CASSLDYEKLFF	TGTGCCAGCAGCTTGGACTATGAAAAACTGTTTTTT
TRBV18	.	.	TRBJ1-1	CASSPPMNTEAFF	TGTGCCAGCTCACCCCCTATGAACACTGAAGCTTTCTTT
TRBV3-1/TRBV3-2	.	.	TRBJ2-7	CASSQGRGYEQYF	TGTGCCAGCAGCCAAGGTCGAGGTTACGAGCAGTACTTC
TRBV7-8	.	.	TRBJ2-2	CASSLHGGNTGELFF	TGTGCCAGCAGCTTACACGGGGGGAACACCGGGGAGCTGTTTTTT
TRBV18	once	.	TRBJ1-6	CASSPEGPYNSPLHF	TGTGCCAGCTCACCAGAGGGCCCCTATAATTCACCCCTCCACTTT
TRBV6-5	.	TRBD1	TRBJ1-5	CASSYGTGPDQPQHF	TGTGCCAGCAGTTACGGGACAGGGCCGGATCAGCCCCAGCATTTT
TRBV12-2	.	.	TRBJ2-2	CASRLAAGTGTLWAGELFF	TGTGCAAGTCGCTTAGCTGCAGGGACAGGGACTCTATGGGCCGGGGAGCTGTTTTTT
TRBV4-2	.	TRBD1	TRBJ2-2	CASSLQTGGPGELFF	TGTGCCAGCAGCTTGCAAACAGGGGGCCCCGGGGAGCTGTTTTTT
TRBV10-1	few	.	TRBJ2-2	CASSQAGSRAGELFF	TGCGCCAGCAGTCAGGCCGGGAGTCGCGCCGGGGAGCTGTTTTTT
TRBV6-6	.	.	TRBJ1-4	CASSLQGEKLFF	TGTGCCAGCAGTTTACAGGGTGAAAAACTGTTTTTT
TRBV19	.	.	TRBJ2-2	CASRKTDYKSGELFF	TGTGCCAGTAGGAAGACAGATTACAAGTCCGGGGAGCTGTTTTTT